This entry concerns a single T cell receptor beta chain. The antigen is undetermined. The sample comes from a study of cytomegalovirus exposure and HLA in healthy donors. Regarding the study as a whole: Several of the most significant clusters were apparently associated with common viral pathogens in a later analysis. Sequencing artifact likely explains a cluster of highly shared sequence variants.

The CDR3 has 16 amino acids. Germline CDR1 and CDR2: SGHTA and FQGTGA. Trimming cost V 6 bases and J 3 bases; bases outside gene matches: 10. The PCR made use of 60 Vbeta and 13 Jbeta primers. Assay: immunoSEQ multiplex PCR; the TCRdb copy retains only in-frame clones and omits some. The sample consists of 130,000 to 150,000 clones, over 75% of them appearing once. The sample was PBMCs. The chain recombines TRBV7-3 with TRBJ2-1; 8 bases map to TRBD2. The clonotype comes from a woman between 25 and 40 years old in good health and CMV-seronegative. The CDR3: CASSRRVAGGYNEQFF. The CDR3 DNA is TGTGCCAGCAGTCGTCGGGTGGCGGGGGGCTACAATGAGCAGTTCTTC.